Below, 8 T cell receptor beta chains from the same sample are listed, as sequenced in a study of vaccination effects on CD4 cells after COVID-19. Antigen-specific CD4+ T cells were expanded (with viral peptide pools) by the ViraFEST assay ahead of sequencing. Isolation of CD4+ T cells took place after approximately 10 days of culture. The participants, recipients of two vaccine doses, got either BNT162b2 or mRNA-1273. TCRdb keeps only in-frame clones here, not all; method: immunoSEQ multiplex PCR. The table has 25,000 to 40,000 clones, about four fifths seen once; the top ten hold approximately 1.5%. The antigens these receptors bind are not known. Source: CD4+ T cells from PBMCs cultured with HCoV-NL63 spike peptides, taken after COVID-19 vaccination. These receptors originate from a human donor who received a COVID-19 vaccine. Some clones in this sample may be carry-over from other donors' samples.

The V and J genes are TRBV6-5 and TRBJ1-1; D is unclear. Germline V CDR1 and CDR2: MNHEY, SVGAGI. The CDR3 is 13 amino acids. Between the trimmed V and J ends, which lost 0 bases and 4 bases, there was a span of 6 bases. The CDR3 loop reads CASSYSITTEAFF. In DNA, the CDR3 is TGTGCCAGCAGTTACTCGATTACCACTGAAGCTTTCTTT.

V is TRBV28 and J is TRBJ2-3; D is ambiguous. V lost 2 bases and J lost 4, with 13 bases in between. Germline values: CDR1 MDHEN, CDR2 SYDVKM. This CDR3 has 15 residues. CDR3 sequence (DNA): TGTGCCAGCAGTTTAGGTACGGTGGGTGCAGATACGCAGTATTTT. Protein: CASSLGTVGADTQYF.

This chain connects TRBV19 to TRBJ2-2; no firm D call. V was shortened by 8 bases and J by 5 bases, with 15 bases between the two germline ends. Per germline, CDR1 LNHDA and CDR2 SQIVND (reference sequence). The CDR3 extends over 14 amino acids. This CDR3 is CASFTGSLTGELFF. The CDR3, as DNA: TGTGCCAGTTTTACCGGGTCCCTGACCGGGGAGCTGTTTTTT. Complete variable domain (other parts from reference TRBV19 and TRBJ2-2): DGGITQSPKYLFRKEGQNVTLSCEQNLNHDAMYWYRQDPGQGLRLIYYSQIVNDFQKGDIAEGYSVSREKKESFPLTVTSAQKNPTAFYLCASFTGSLTGELFFGEGSRLTVL.

The chain has TRBV27 and TRBJ1-4, with TRBD1 identical over 8 bases. V shed 5 bases, J shed 5 bases, and the junction held 7 bases outside the gene matches. The CDR3 is made up of 15 amino acids. Germline CDR1 MNHEY, CDR2 SMNVEV (reference sequence). The CDR3 coding sequence is TGTGCCAGCAGTCGAAGGACAGGGAAGAATGAAAAACTGTTTTTT. Its protein is CASSRRTGKNEKLFF.

This clone was recorded only once. This chain uses TRBV28 with TRBJ2-7, with 9 bases matching TRBD2. The V segment lost 2 bases and the J segment 4 bases; nucleotides outside the gene matches: 6. Germline values: CDR1 MDHEN, CDR2 SYDVKM. This CDR3 is 15 amino acids long. CDR3 bases: TGTGCCAGCAGTTTAATGCGACTAGCGGATTACGAGCAGTACTTC. Its translation: CASSLMRLADYEQYF.

This clone was observed a few times. The CDR3 DNA reads TGTGCCAGCAGCTTAGCAAGCTCTGGAAACACCATATATTTT. Translation: CASSLASSGNTIYF. The chain joins TRBV7-2 to TRBJ1-3, with D hard to call. V was pared by 0 bases and J by 0 bases, with 3 bases between. The CDR3 extends over 14 amino acids. Germline V CDR1 and CDR2: SGHTA, FQGNSA. The whole variable domain, remainder taken from reference TRBV7-2 and TRBJ1-3, is GAGVSQSPSNKVTEKGKDVELRCDPISGHTALYWYRQSLGQGLEFLIYFQGNSAPDKSGLPSDRFSAERTGGSVSTLTIQRTQQEDSAVYLCASSLASSGNTIYFGEGSWLTVV.

The rearrangement links TRBV9 to TRBJ1-2, with D uncertain. Trimming removed 0 bases at V and 2 bases at J, with 5 bases between. Germline V CDR1 and CDR2: SGDLS, YYNGEE. CDR3 length: 13 amino acids. In DNA, the CDR3 is TGTGCCAGCAGCGTAGACCGGAACTATGGCTACACCTTC. It translates to CASSVDRNYGYTF.

The V gene is TRBV5-6, the J gene TRBJ2-2; 9 bases align to TRBD2. The V gene's germline CDR1 is SGHDT and CDR2 YYEEEE. The CDR3 spans 18 residues. With V trimmed by 3 bases and J by 3 bases, 12 bases remained unmatched. The CDR3 DNA reads TGTGCCAGCAGCTATACTCGGGGGAAGCGGGGGGACACCGGGGAGCTGTTTTTT. Its protein product is CASSYTRGKRGDTGELFF. Variable domain in full (rest from reference TRBV5-6 and TRBJ2-2): DAGVTQSPTHLIKTRGQQVTLRCSPKSGHDTVSWYQQALGQGPQFIFQYYEEEERQRGNFPDRFSGHQFPNYSSELNVNALLLGDSALYLCASSYTRGKRGDTGELFFGEGSRLTVL.